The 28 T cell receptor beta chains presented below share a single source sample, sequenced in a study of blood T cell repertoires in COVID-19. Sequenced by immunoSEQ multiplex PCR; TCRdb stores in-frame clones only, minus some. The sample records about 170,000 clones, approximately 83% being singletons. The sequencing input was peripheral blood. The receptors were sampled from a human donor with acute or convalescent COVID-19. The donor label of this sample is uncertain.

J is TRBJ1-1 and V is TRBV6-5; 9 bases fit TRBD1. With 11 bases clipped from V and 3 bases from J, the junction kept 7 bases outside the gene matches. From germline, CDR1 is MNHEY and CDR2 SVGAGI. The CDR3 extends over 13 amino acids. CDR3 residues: CAGRQGVYTEAFF. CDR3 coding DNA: TGTGCCGGAAGACAGGGGGTTTACACTGAAGCTTTCTTT.

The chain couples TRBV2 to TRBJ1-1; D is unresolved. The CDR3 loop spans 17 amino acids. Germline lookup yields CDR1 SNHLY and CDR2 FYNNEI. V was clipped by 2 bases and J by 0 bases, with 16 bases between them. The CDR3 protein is CASSEWAVSRMNTEAFF. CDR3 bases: TGTGCCAGCAGTGAATGGGCAGTCAGCAGAATGAACACTGAAGCTTTCTTT.

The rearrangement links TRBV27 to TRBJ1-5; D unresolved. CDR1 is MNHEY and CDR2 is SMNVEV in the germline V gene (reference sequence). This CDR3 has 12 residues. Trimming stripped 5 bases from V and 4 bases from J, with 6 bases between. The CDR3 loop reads CASSPRNQPQHF. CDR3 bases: TGTGCCAGCAGTCCGCGGAATCAGCCCCAGCATTTT.

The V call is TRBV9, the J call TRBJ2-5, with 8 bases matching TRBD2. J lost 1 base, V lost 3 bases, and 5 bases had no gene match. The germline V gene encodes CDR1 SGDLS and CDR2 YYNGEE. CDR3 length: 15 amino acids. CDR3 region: CASSARGGLQETQYF. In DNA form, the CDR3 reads TGTGCCAGCAGCGCCCGGGGGGGCCTCCAAGAGACCCAGTACTTC.

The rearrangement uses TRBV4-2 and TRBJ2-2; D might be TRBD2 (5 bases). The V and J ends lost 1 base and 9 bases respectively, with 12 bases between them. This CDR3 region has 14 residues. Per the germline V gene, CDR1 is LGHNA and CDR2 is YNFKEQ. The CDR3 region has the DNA TGTGCCAGCAGCCAAGGGGGAGCTAATCGGGAGCTGTTTTTT. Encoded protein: CASSQGGANRELFF.

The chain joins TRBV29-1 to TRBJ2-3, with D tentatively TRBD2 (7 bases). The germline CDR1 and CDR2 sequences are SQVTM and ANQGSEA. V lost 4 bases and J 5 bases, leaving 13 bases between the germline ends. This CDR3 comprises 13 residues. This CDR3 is CSVGGGGRDTQYF. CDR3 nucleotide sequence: TGCAGCGTTGGAGGGGGGGGCAGAGATACGCAGTATTTT.

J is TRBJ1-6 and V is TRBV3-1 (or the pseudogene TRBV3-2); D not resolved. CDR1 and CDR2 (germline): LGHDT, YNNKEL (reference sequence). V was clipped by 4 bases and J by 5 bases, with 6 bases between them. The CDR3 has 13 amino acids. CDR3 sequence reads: CASSPSHNSPLHF. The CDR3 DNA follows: TGTGCCAGCAGCCCCAGTCATAATTCACCCCTCCACTTT.

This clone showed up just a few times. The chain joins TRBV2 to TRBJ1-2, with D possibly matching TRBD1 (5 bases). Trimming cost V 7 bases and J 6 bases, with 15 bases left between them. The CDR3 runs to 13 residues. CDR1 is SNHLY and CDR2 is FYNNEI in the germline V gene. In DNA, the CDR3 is TGTGCCAGCACTCTAGTGGGGGGAGATGGCTACACCTTC. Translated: CASTLVGGDGYTF.

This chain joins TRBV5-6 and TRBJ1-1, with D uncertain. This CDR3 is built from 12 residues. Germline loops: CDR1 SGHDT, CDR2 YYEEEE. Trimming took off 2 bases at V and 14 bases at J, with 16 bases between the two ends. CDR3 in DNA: TGTGCCAGCAGCTTAGGGCCCGGGGAAGGGTTCTTT. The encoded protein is CASSLGPGEGFF.

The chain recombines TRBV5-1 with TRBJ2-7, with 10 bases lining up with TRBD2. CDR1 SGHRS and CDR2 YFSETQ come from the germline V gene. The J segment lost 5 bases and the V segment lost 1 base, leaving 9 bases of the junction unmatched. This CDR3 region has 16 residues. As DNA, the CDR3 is TGCGCCAGCAGCTTGTCTAGCGGGAGTTTAAGAAACGAGCAGTACTTC. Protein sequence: CASSLSSGSLRNEQYF. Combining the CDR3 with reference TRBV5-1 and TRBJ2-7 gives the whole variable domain KAGVTQTPRYLIKTRGQQVTLSCSPISGHRSVSWYQQTPGQGLQFLFEYFSETQRNKGNFPGRFSGRQFSNSRSEMNVSTLELGDSALYLCASSLSSGSLRNEQYFGPGTRLTVT.

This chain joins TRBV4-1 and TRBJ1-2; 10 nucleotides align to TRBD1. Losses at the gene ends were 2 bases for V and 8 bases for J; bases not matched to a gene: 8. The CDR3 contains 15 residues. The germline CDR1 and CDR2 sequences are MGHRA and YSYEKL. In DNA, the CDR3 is TGCGCCAGCAGCCAAAACCCGGGACAGGGGTTCGGCTACACCTTC. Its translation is CASSQNPGQGFGYTF.

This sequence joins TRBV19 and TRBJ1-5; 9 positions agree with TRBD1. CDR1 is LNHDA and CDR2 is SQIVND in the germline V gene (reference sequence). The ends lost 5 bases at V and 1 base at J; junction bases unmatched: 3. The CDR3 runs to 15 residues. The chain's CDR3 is CASSRQGGSNQPQHF. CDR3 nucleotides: TGTGCCAGTAGTCGACAGGGGGGGAGCAATCAGCCCCAGCATTTT.

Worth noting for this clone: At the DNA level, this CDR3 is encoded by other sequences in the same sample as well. The CDR3 loop is CASSRDRGNQPQHF. CDR3 nucleotides: TGTGCCAGCAGCCGGGACAGGGGGAACCAGCCCCAGCATTTT. This chain connects TRBV2 to TRBJ1-5; 11 bases are shared with TRBD1. The CDR3 covers 14 residues. Losses at the gene ends were 6 bases for V and 7 bases for J; bases not matched to a gene: 5. Germline CDR1 reads SNHLY; CDR2 reads FYNNEI.

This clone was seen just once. This CDR3 is CASSHNPGQAPFISTDTQYF. The CDR3 DNA is TGTGCCAGCAGCCACAATCCGGGACAGGCGCCTTTTATTAGCACAGATACGCAGTATTTT. V gene TRBV4-2 combines with J gene TRBJ2-3; 8 nucleotides agree with TRBD1. The CDR3 loop spans 20 amino acids. Unmatched junction bases numbered 17, after V lost 3 bases and J lost 0 bases. Germline V lookup: CDR1 LGHNA, CDR2 YNFKEQ.

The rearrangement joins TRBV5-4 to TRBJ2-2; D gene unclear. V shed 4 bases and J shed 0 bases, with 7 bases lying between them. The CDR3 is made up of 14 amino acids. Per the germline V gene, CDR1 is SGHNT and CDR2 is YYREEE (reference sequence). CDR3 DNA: TGTGCCAGCAGCCCGCCAGCGAACACCGGGGAGCTGTTTTTT. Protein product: CASSPPANTGELFF.

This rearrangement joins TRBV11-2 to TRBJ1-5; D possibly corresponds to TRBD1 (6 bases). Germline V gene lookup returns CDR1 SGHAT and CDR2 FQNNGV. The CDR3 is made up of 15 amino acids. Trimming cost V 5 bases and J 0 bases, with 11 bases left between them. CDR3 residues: CASSQTGYSNQPQHF. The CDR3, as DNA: TGTGCCAGCAGCCAGACAGGCTATAGCAATCAGCCCCAGCATTTT.

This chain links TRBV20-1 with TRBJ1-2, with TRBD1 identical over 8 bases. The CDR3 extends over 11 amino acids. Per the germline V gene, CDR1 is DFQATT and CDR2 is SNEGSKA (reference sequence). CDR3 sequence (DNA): TGCAGCTATTTGACAGGGGATGGCTACACCTTC. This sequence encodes CSYLTGDGYTF.

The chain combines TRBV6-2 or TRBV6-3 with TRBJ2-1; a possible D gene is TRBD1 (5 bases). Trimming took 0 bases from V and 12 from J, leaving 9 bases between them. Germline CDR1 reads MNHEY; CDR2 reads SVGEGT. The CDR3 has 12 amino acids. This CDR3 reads CASSYSGQGQFF. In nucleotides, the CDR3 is TGTGCCAGCAGTTACTCTGGGCAGGGGCAGTTCTTC.

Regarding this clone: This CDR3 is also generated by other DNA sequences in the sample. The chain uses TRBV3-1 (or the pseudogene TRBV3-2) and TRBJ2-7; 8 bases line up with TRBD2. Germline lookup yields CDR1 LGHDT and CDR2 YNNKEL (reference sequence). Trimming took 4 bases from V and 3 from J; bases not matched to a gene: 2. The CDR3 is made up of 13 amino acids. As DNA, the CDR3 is TGTGCCAGCAGCCCTCGGGGGGGCTACGAGCAGTACTTC. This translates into CASSPRGGYEQYF.

Here the CDR3 DNA reads TGTGCCAGCTCACCACCGCTAGGGGGTTATGGCTACACCTTC. This translates into CASSPPLGGYGYTF. The chain employs TRBV18 and TRBJ1-2, with D tentatively TRBD1 (6 bases). The CDR3 is 14 amino acids. Germline V gives CDR1 KGHSH, CDR2 LQKENI. Trimming pared 0 bases from V and 5 bases from J, leaving 10 bases between.

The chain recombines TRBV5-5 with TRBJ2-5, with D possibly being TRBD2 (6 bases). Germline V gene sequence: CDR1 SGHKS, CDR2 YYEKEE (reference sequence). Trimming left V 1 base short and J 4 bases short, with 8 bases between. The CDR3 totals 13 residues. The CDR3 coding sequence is TGTGCCAGCAGCTTGCCGGGGGTAGAGACCCAGTACTTC. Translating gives CASSLPGVETQYF.

CDR3 nucleotides: TGTGCCAGCAGCCCACAAACAAACCAAGAGACCCAGTACTTC. This sequence encodes CASSPQTNQETQYF. The genes are TRBV3-1 (or the pseudogene TRBV3-2) and TRBJ2-5; D gene ambiguous. The V end was cut by 4 bases, the J end by 0 bases, with 9 bases between. This CDR3 has 14 residues. Looked up from germline, CDR1 is LGHDT and CDR2 is YNNKEL (reference sequence).

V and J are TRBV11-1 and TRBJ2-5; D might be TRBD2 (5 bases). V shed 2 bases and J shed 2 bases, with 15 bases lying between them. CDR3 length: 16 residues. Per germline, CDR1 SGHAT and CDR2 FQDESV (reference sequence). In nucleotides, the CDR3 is TGTGCCAGCAGCTTACCACTGACGGGGAGTCAAGAGACCCAGTACTTC. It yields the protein CASSLPLTGSQETQYF.

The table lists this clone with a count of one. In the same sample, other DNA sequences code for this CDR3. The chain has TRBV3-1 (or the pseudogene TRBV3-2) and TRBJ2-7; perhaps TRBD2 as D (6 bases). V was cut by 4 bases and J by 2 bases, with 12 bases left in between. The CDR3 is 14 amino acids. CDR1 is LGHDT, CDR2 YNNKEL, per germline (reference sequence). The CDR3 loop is CASSPPGLPYEQYF. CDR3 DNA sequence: TGTGCCAGCAGCCCACCGGGACTGCCCTACGAGCAGTACTTC.

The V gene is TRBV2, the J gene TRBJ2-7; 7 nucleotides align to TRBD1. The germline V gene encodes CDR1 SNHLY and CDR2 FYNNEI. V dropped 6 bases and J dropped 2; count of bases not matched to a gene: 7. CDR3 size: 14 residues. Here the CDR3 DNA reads TGTGCCAGCAGAGACAGGGTAATACCCTACGAGCAGTACTTC. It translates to CASRDRVIPYEQYF.

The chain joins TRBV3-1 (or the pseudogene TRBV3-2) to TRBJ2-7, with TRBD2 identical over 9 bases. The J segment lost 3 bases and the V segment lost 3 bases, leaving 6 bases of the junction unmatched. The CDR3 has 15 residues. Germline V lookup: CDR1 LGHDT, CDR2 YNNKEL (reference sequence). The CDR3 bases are TGTGCCAGCAGCCACCCTAGCGGGGCTAGCTACGAGCAGTACTTC. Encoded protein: CASSHPSGASYEQYF.

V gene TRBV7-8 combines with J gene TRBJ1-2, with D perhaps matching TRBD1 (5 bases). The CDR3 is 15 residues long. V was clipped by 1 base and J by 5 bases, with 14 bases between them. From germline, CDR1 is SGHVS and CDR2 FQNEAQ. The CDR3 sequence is CASSLETGPFYGYTF. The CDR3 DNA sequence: TGTGCCAGCAGCTTAGAAACAGGTCCATTTTATGGCTACACCTTC.

CDR3 region: CASSPRQGENSPLHF. The CDR3 DNA reads as TGTGCCAGCAGCCCCCGGCAGGGGGAGAATTCACCCCTCCACTTT. The rearrangement joins TRBV7-9 to TRBJ1-6; TRBD1 matches 7 bases. The CDR3 covers 15 residues. In germline, CDR1 is SEHNR, CDR2 FQNEAQ (reference sequence). After removal of 5 bases from V and 7 bases from J, the junction contained 8 bases not matched to a gene.